The rows below give T cell receptor beta chains drawn from one sample of a study of OX40 agonist ivuxolimab in advanced cancers. TCRdb's table, derived via immunoSEQ multiplex PCR, lists solely in-frame clones and lacks some. Seen here are approximately 89,000 clones, 87% observed once, and the top ten hold 0.45% to 0.55%. Sequenced here: CD4+ or CD8+ T cells sorted from blood, sampled in a trial of the OX40 agonist ivuxolimab. Source of these receptors: an adult with an advanced solid tumor such as melanoma, head and neck, liver or kidney cancer. CDR3s include the opening cysteine and the closing phenylalanine or tryptophan. A D gene is named only where the DNA matches it firmly. For some rows the clone size is stated as once, few or many, or as a class when expanded; others skip it.

clone size | CDR3 length | J gene | D gene | V gene | CDR3 protein | CDR3 DNA
NA | 14 | TRBJ1-5 | NA | TRBV7-2 | CASSLSGSDQPQHF | TGTGCCAGCAGCTTGTCAGGGTCGGATCAGCCCCAGCATTTT
once | 15 | TRBJ1-6 | TRBD1 | TRBV11-2 | CASSDRAASDSPLHF | TGTGCCAGCAGCGACAGGGCTGCCTCTGATTCACCCCTCCACTTT
NA | 15 | TRBJ2-3 | NA | TRBV9 | CASSQGFGGADTQYF | TGTGCCAGCAGCCAGGGGTTCGGAGGGGCAGATACGCAGTATTTT
NA | 14 | TRBJ1-2 | NA | TRBV4-3 | CASSQDLTNYGYTF | TGCGCCAGCAGCCAAGATCTCACTAACTATGGCTACACCTTC
NA | 15 | TRBJ1-5 | NA | TRBV6-5 | CASKPVRSSNQPQHF | TGTGCCAGCAAGCCAGTTCGTTCGAGCAATCAGCCCCAGCATTTT
NA | 12 | TRBJ1-4 | NA | TRBV28 | CASSTRNEKLFF | TGTGCCAGCAGCACACGTAATGAAAAACTGTTTTTT
NA | 15 | TRBJ1-2 | NA | TRBV5-6 | CASSFLSDGRYGYTF | TGTGCCAGCAGCTTCCTCTCCGATGGGAGATATGGCTACACCTTC
few | 11 | TRBJ1-1 | NA | TRBV20-1 | CSALGVPEAFF | TGCAGTGCCCTCGGGGTGCCTGAAGCTTTCTTT
NA | 14 | TRBJ1-5 | NA | TRBV5-1 | CASREGPSNQPQHF | TGCGCCAGCAGGGAGGGACCAAGCAATCAGCCCCAGCATTTT
once | 14 | TRBJ1-2 | NA | TRBV5-6 | CASSAATVHSGYTF | TGTGCCAGCAGCGCCGCGACAGTACACAGTGGCTACACCTTC
NA | 13 | TRBJ1-3 | NA | TRBV7-2 | CASSFAGGNTIYF | TGTGCCAGCAGCTTTGCGGGAGGAAACACCATATATTTT
NA | 14 | TRBJ2-1 | NA | TRBV5-6 | CASSPAGTYNEQFF | TGTGCCAGCAGCCCCGCCGGCACGTACAATGAGCAGTTCTTC
NA | 14 | TRBJ1-4 | NA | TRBV5-4 | CASSSDSFNEKLFF | TGTGCCAGCAGCTCGGACAGTTTTAATGAAAAACTGTTTTTT
NA | 15 | TRBJ2-1 | NA | TRBV6-5 | CASIPSAGGLGEQFF | TGTGCCAGCATCCCCTCGGCTGGGGGGTTAGGTGAGCAGTTCTTC
NA | 15 | TRBJ1-2 | NA | TRBV11-2 | CASSRTWTENYGYTF | TGTGCCAGCAGCCGGACTTGGACGGAAAACTATGGCTACACCTTC
few | 14 | TRBJ1-1 | NA | TRBV7-3 | CASSSGRRGTEAFF | TGTGCCAGCAGCTCCGGCCGTAGGGGGACTGAAGCTTTCTTT
NA | 12 | TRBJ1-5 | NA | TRBV5-5 | CASSLGGGPQHF | TGTGCCAGCAGCTTGGGGGGCGGGCCCCAGCATTTT
NA | 15 | TRBJ2-1 | NA | TRBV5-1 | CASGEWGGRGNEQFF | TGCGCCAGCGGGGAGTGGGGGGGCCGTGGCAATGAGCAGTTCTTC
NA | 17 | TRBJ1-3 | NA | TRBV6-1 | CASSAPPGRDSGNTIYF | TGTGCCAGCAGTGCACCCCCGGGCAGAGACTCTGGAAACACCATATATTTT
NA | 16 | TRBJ2-2 | NA | TRBV6-5 | CASSYSRVKGSGELFF | TGTGCCAGCAGTTACTCGAGAGTGAAGGGATCAGGGGAGCTGTTTTTT